This TCR beta chain was found in a study of cytomegalovirus exposure and HLA in healthy donors. The PCR was carried out with 60 Vbeta primers and 13 Jbeta primers. Measured with immunoSEQ multiplex PCR; TCRdb has only the in-frame clones, and not every one. The sample's table shows roughly 46,000 clones. Comments on this clone: In the same sample, other DNA sequences code for this CDR3.

V lost 0 bases, J lost 5 bases, and 14 bases lay in between. The germline gives CDR1 LGHNA, CDR2 YSLEER. This CDR3 has 15 amino acids. Sample: PBMCs. The V call is TRBV4-3, the J call TRBJ2-7, with a possible D match to TRBD1 (6 bases). The TCR was taken from a woman aged 40 to 50 in good health and CMV-seronegative. DNA for the CDR3: TGCGCCAGCAGCCAAGATGGAGCAGGGGTGGACGAGCAGTACTTC. Translated: CASSQDGAGVDEQYF.